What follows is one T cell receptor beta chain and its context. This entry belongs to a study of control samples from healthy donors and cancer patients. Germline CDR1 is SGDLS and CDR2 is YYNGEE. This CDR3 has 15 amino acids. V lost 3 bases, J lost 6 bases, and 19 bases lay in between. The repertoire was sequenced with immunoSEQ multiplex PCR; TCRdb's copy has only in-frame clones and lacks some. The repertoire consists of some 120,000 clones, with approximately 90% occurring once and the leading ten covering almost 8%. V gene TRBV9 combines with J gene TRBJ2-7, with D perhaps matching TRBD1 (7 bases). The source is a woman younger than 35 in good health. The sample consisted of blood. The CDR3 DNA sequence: TGTGCCAGCAGCGCTCGGGGACAGCTGGGGGGCGAGCAGTACTTC. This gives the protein CASSARGQLGGEQYF.